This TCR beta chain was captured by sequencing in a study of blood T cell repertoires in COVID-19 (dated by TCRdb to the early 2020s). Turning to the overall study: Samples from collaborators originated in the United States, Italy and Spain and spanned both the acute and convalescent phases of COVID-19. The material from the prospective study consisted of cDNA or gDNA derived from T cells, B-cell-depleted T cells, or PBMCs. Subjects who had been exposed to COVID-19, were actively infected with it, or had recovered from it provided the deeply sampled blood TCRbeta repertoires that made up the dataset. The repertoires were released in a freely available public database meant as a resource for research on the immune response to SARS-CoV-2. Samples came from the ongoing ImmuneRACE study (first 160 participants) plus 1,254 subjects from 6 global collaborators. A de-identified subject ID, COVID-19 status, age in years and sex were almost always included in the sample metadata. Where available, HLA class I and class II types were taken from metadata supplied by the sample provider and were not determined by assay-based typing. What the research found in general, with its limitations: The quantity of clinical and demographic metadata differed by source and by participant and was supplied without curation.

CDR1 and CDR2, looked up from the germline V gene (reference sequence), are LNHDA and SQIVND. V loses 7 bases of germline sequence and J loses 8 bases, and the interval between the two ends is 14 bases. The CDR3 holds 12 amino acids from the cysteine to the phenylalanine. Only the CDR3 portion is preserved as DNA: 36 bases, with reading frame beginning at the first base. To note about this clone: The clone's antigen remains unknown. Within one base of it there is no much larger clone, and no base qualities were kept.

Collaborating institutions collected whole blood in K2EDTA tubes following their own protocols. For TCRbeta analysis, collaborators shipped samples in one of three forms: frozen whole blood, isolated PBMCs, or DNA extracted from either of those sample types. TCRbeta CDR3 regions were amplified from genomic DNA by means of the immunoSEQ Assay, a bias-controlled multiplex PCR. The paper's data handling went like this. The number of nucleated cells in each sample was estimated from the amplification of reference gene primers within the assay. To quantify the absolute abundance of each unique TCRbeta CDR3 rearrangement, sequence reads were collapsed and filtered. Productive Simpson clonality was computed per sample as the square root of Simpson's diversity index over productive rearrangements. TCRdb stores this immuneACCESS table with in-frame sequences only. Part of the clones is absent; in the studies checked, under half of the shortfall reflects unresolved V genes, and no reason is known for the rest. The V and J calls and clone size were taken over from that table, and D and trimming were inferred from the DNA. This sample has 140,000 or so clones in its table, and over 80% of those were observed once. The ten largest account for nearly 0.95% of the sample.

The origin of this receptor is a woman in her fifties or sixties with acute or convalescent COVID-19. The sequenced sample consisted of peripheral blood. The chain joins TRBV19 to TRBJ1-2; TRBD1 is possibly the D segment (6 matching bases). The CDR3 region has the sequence CASTPGARGYTF. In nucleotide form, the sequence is TGTGCCAGTACCCCAGGGGCGAGGGGCTACACCTTC.